This T cell receptor (beta chain) comes out of a study of blood T cells in healthy people across ages. As for the study in general: Template switching captured about one barcoded beta molecule per two T cells.

Germline-derived CDR1 and CDR2 are MNHNY and SVGAGI (reference sequence). This CDR3 region has 15 residues. The J segment lost 2 bases and the V segment lost 3 bases, leaving 3 bases of the junction unmatched. Combining a sample-barcoded 5' primer with a J-beta primer mix, a second PCR ran for roughly 7 to 11 cycles. Each CDR3 protein is one row after TCRdb ran MiXCR on the 5' RACE reads. The sample has 800,000 or so distinct CDR3 sequences; 25% are singletons. This same sample was also taken into another study, of T cells of mothers and their children.

The receptor was isolated from a boy between 5 and 17 years old in good health. The sequencing sample was made of blood. The chain joins TRBV6-6 to TRBJ2-2; TRBD1 matches 7 bases. In DNA form, the CDR3 reads TGTGCCAGCAGTTATAGGACAGGAAACACCGGGGAGCTGTTTTTT. This sequence encodes CASSYRTGNTGELFF.